Below are 24 T cell receptor beta chains sequenced from a single sample in a study of response to subunit inactivated influenza vaccine. TCRdb re-called the RT-PCR reads through MiXCR, storing one row per CDR3 protein. The sample includes approximately 530,000 distinct CDR3 sequences, less than 8% of them seen just once. This material consisted of PBMCs from blood, taken less than 30 months after vaccination. All receptors derive from a man aged 50-75 years who received an inactivated influenza vaccine.

V and J are TRBV15 and TRBJ2-1; 14 bases fit TRBD2. The CDR3 loop spans 15 amino acids. Trimming cost V 4 bases and J 8 bases; bases outside gene matches: 4. Germline values: CDR1 LNHNV, CDR2 YYDKDF (reference sequence). The CDR3 DNA follows: TGTGCCACCAGCATTGGGACTAGCGGGGGTTATGAGCAGTTCTTC. This encodes CATSIGTSGGYEQFF.

The table lists this clonotype with many counts. This chain uses TRBV5-6 with TRBJ2-3; 8 bases align to TRBD2. Germline CDR1 and CDR2: SGHDT and YYEEEE. CDR3 length equals 16 residues. J lost 1 base, V lost 1 base, and 5 bases had no gene match. Written as DNA, the CDR3 is TGTGCCAGCAGCTTGTCCGCACTAGCGGGCACAGATACGCAGTATTTT. It translates to CASSLSALAGTDTQYF. The whole variable domain, filled in from reference TRBV5-6 and TRBJ2-3, reads DAGVTQSPTHLIKTRGQQVTLRCSPKSGHDTVSWYQQALGQGPQFIFQYYEEEERQRGNFPDRFSGHQFPNYSSELNVNALLLGDSALYLCASSLSALAGTDTQYFGPGTRLTVL.

As regards this clonotype: A read error may be the cause here, since a much bigger clone is one base away. This CDR3 is CASSQAWTGMNAEAFF. CDR3 bases: TGCGCCAGCAGCCAAGCGTGGACAGGCATGAACGCTGAAGCTTTCTTT. The J gene is TRBJ1-1, the V gene TRBV4-3; 7 bases fit TRBD1. CDR3 length: 16 amino acids. CDR1 and CDR2 (germline): LGHNA, YSLEER.

There are many counts of this clonotype. This rearrangement joins TRBV20-1 to TRBJ1-5, with 8 bases lining up with TRBD1. Per germline, CDR1 DFQATT and CDR2 SNEGSKA (reference sequence). V shed 2 bases, J shed 6 bases, and the junction held 3 bases outside the gene matches. This CDR3 region has 13 residues. The CDR3 DNA is TGCAGTGCTAGACAACAGGGGGGTCAGCCCCAGCATTTT. Residues: CSARQQGGQPQHF.

This clonotype appeared many times. V is TRBV27 and J is TRBJ2-2; possibly TRBD2 for D (5 bases). The CDR3 length is 14 residues. Germline loops: CDR1 MNHEY, CDR2 SMNVEV (reference sequence). The V end was cut by 5 bases, the J end by 7 bases, with 14 bases between. CDR3 in amino acids: CASSPLIRGGELFF. CDR3 bases: TGTGCCAGCAGTCCTCTCATCCGGGGCGGGGAGCTGTTTTTT.

This clonotype turned up a few times. The gene calls are TRBV29-1 and TRBJ2-1, with 7 bases matching TRBD2. V lost 7 bases and J lost 15; bases outside the gene matches: 15. The CDR3 totals 12 residues. From germline, CDR1 is SQVTM and CDR2 ANQGSEA. The CDR3 here is CSGGGGQGVAFF. Here the CDR3 DNA reads TGCAGCGGGGGGGGTGGGCAGGGCGTAGCGTTCTTC.

This clonotype was seen repeatedly, ten times or more. The chain uses TRBV10-3 and TRBJ1-4, with TRBD1 identical over 10 bases. Germline values: CDR1 ENHRY, CDR2 SYGVKD. The junction had 5 bases not matched to a gene; V was cut back by 10 bases and J by 0 bases. This CDR3 comprises 15 residues. The CDR3 sequence: CATKDRGTTNEKLFF. CDR3 DNA: TGTGCCACCAAGGACAGGGGGACAACTAATGAAAAACTGTTTTTT.

The rearrangement joins TRBV12-3 or TRBV12-4 to TRBJ2-7; possibly TRBD1 for D (5 bases). CDR3 length equals 14 residues. The V end was cut by 0 bases, the J end by 2 bases, with 8 bases between. CDR3 loop: CASSLAVGPYEQYF. In DNA form, the CDR3 reads TGTGCCAGCAGTTTAGCAGTGGGGCCCTACGAGCAGTACTTC.

This clonotype was counted at least ten times. This chain links TRBV10-3 with TRBJ2-2; D is unclear. Germline CDR1 reads ENHRY; CDR2 reads SYGVKD. V was cut by 11 bases and J by 3 bases, with 16 bases left in between. The CDR3 consists of 14 residues. CDR3 residues: CAASSAGDTGELFF. The CDR3 region has the DNA TGTGCCGCAAGCTCGGCCGGAGACACCGGGGAGCTGTTTTTT.

There are many counts of this clonotype. The gene calls are TRBV5-1 and TRBJ2-2; tentatively, D is TRBD2 (7 bases). The CDR3 loop spans 13 amino acids. V was shortened by 4 bases and J by 7 bases, with 11 bases between the two germline ends. Looked up from germline, CDR1 is SGHRS and CDR2 is YFSETQ. In DNA form, the CDR3 reads TGCGCCAGCAGCCCGGGGGGCCTCGGGGAGCTGTTTTTT. This gives the protein CASSPGGLGELFF.

The rearrangement uses TRBV12-3 or TRBV12-4 and TRBJ2-1; possibly TRBD2 for D (6 bases). CDR3 length equals 15 residues. Trimming cost V 1 base and J 6 bases, with 13 bases left between them. The CDR3 DNA reads TGTGCCAGCAGTTTAGGGACTACCCTTTCCAATGAGCAGTTCTTC. As protein: CASSLGTTLSNEQFF.

The chain is built from TRBV7-9 and TRBJ2-5, with 7 bases that match TRBD2. The CDR3 contains 14 residues. CDR1 is SEHNR and CDR2 is FQNEAQ in the germline V gene (reference sequence). The V and J ends lost 1 base and 4 bases, in that order; junction bases with no gene match: 3. The CDR3 sequence: CASSLVGGLETQYF. CDR3 bases: TGTGCCAGCAGCTTAGTCGGGGGGTTAGAGACCCAGTACTTC.

V and J are TRBV7-9 and TRBJ2-5, with D possibly being TRBD1 (5 bases). The CDR3 runs 18 residues. V was cut by 5 bases and J by 1 base, with 23 bases left in between. CDR1 SEHNR and CDR2 FQNEAQ come from the germline V gene (reference sequence). The chain's CDR3 is CASSPSLGAKGFQETQYF. The DNA for the CDR3 is TGTGCCAGCAGCCCTTCCCTAGGGGCGAAAGGGTTCCAAGAGACCCAGTACTTC.

This rearrangement joins TRBV20-1 to TRBJ2-7; 8 nucleotides align to TRBD1. The CDR3 is made up of 14 amino acids. The J segment lost 5 bases and the V segment lost 3 bases, leaving 9 bases of the junction unmatched. Germline values: CDR1 DFQATT, CDR2 SNEGSKA (reference sequence). CDR3 in DNA: TGCAGTGCTAGTTGGGCAGGGGGCTTGAACGAGCAGTACTTC. Its translation is CSASWAGGLNEQYF.

This clonotype was found many times. CDR3 loop: CAWQLASGRSYNEQFF. The CDR3, as DNA: TGTGCCTGGCAGTTAGCTAGCGGGAGGTCCTACAATGAGCAGTTCTTC. The rearrangement joins TRBV30 to TRBJ2-1, with TRBD2 matching over 11 bases. CDR3 length: 16 amino acids. V shed 5 bases and J 1 base; nucleotides not matched to a gene: 7. Per the germline V gene, CDR1 is GTSNPN and CDR2 is SVGIG (reference sequence).

This clonotype was observed many times. The rearrangement joins TRBV5-6 to TRBJ2-2; D possibly corresponds to TRBD2 (5 bases). The CDR3 runs to 13 residues. Trimming shortened V by 4 bases and J by 4 bases, and 8 bases separated the two germline ends. CDR1 and CDR2 (germline): SGHDT, YYEEEE. Here the CDR3 DNA reads TGTGCCAGCAGCCGGGGAACCACCGGGGAGCTGTTTTTT. It codes for CASSRGTTGELFF.

This clonotype came up many times. The V gene is TRBV5-1, the J gene TRBJ1-5; D is uncertain. CDR3 length: 15 residues. V was shortened by 4 bases and J by 1 base, with 12 bases between the two germline ends. Germline V gives CDR1 SGHRS, CDR2 YFSETQ. The chain's CDR3 is CASSPHLGSNQPQHF. The CDR3, as DNA: TGCGCCAGCAGCCCCCACTTAGGGAGCAATCAGCCCCAGCATTTT.

There are a few counts of this clonotype. The chain combines TRBV10-3 with TRBJ2-5; D is ambiguous. Germline CDR1 and CDR2: ENHRY and SYGVKD. The V and J ends lost 0 bases and 7 bases respectively, with 3 bases between them. This CDR3 has 11 amino acids. The CDR3 DNA follows: TGTGCCATCAGTGAGTCTGTGACCCAGTACTTC. The encoded protein is CAISESVTQYF.

J is TRBJ2-1 and V is TRBV14, with D uncertain. From germline, CDR1 is SGHDN and CDR2 FVKESK. The ends were cut back, 3 bases at V and 8 bases at J, with 14 bases in the middle. CDR3 length: 14 amino acids. Here the CDR3 DNA reads TGTGCCAGCAGCCAGCGCGGATCAATTTATGAGCAGTTCTTC. This sequence encodes CASSQRGSIYEQFF.

This rearrangement joins TRBV12-3 or TRBV12-4 to TRBJ2-3; the match to TRBD2 covers 9 bases. V trimming: 6 bases; J trimming: 3 bases; junction bases outside the gene matches: 7. This CDR3 is 15 amino acids long. CDR3 coding DNA: TGTGCCAGCAGACCTAGCGGGGTTCTTACAGATACGCAGTATTTT. Translating gives CASRPSGVLTDTQYF.

This clonotype was seen only a few times. V usage is TRBV7-6 and J usage is TRBJ2-5; tentative D call: TRBD1 (6 bases). The CDR3 covers 16 residues. Trimming took 3 bases from V and 5 from J, leaving 19 bases between them. Germline loops: CDR1 SGHVS, CDR2 FNYEAQ. The CDR3 nucleotides read TGTGCCAGCAGCTTTAGTGTACGACAGGCCCGGGAGACCCAGTACTTC. Translating it yields CASSFSVRQARETQYF.

This clonotype was detected ten times or more. This chain connects TRBV7-2 to TRBJ2-7, with D uncertain. The CDR3 totals 14 residues. The germline V gene has CDR1 SGHTA and CDR2 FQGNSA. With 2 bases removed from V and 4 bases from J, the gap between germline ends came to 12 bases. CDR3 protein: CASSLSTTGYEQYF. For the CDR3, the DNA is TGTGCCAGCAGCTTATCCACCACGGGTTACGAGCAGTACTTC.

This clonotype has just a few counts. The chain links TRBV2 to TRBJ2-3; D unclear. The length of the CDR3 is 12 residues. Germline V gene lookup returns CDR1 SNHLY and CDR2 FYNNEI. The ends were cut back, 4 bases at V and 4 bases at J, with 6 bases in the middle. CDR3 nucleotide sequence: TGTGCCAGCAGTGCACTCTCAGATACGCAGTATTTT. It translates to CASSALSDTQYF.

J is TRBJ2-7 and V is TRBV20-1, with D unresolved. V lost 5 bases to trimming and J lost 4 bases, with 12 bases between them. The CDR3 contains 12 residues. CDR1 is DFQATT and CDR2 is SNEGSKA in the germline V gene (reference sequence). The chain's CDR3 is CSAYIRAYEQYF. The CDR3, as DNA: TGCAGTGCTTACATACGGGCATACGAGCAGTACTTC.